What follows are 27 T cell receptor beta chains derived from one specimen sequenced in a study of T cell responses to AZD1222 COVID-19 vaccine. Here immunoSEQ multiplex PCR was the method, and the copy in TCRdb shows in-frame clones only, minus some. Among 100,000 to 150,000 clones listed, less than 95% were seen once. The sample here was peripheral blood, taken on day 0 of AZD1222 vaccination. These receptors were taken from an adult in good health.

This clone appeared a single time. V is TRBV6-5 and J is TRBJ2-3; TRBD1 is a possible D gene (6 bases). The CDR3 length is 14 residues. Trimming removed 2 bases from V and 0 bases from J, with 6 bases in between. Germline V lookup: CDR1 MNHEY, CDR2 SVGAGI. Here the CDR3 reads CASSYGGSTDTQYF. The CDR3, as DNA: TGTGCCAGCAGTTACGGGGGCAGCACAGATACGCAGTATTTT.

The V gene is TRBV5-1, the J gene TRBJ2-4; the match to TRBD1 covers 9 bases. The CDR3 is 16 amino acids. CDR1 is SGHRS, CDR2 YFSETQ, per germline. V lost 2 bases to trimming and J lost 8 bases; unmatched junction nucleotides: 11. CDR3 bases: TGCGCCAGCAGCTTATCCACAGGGGGCGCATCGGACATTCAGTACTTC. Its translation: CASSLSTGGASDIQYF.

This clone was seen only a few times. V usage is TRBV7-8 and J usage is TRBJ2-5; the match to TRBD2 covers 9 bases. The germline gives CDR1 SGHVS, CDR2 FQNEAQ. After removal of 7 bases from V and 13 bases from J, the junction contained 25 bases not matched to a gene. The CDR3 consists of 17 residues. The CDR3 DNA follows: TGTGCCAGCAAGTTTTGGCCCCAAGATAGCGGGGGCCCCCCCCCGTACTTC. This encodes CASKFWPQDSGGPPPYF. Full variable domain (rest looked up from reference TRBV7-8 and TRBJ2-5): GAGVSQSPRYKVAKRGQDVALRCDPISGHVSLFWYQQALGQGPEFLTYFQNEAQLDKSGLPSDRFFAERPEGSVSTLKIQRTQQEDSAVYLCASKFWPQDSGGPPPYFGPGTRLLVL.

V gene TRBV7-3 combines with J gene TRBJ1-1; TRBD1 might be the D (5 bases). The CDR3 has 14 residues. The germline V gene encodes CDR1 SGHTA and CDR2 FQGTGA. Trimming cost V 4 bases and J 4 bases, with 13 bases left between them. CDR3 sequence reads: CASSWIGGSTEAFF. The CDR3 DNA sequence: TGTGCCAGCAGCTGGATCGGGGGGAGCACTGAAGCTTTCTTT.

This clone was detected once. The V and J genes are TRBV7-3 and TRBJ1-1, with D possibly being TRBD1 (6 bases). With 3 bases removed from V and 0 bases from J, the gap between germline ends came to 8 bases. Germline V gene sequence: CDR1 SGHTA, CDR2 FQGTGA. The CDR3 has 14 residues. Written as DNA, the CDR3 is TGTGCCAGCAGCTTGACAGGCATGAACACTGAAGCTTTCTTT. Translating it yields CASSLTGMNTEAFF.

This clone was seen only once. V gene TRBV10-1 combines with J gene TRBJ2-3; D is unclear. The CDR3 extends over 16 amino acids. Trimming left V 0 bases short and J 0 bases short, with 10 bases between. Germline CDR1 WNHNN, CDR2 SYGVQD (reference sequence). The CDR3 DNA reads TGCGCCAGCAGTGAGTCGGTAGGCATCAGCACAGATACGCAGTATTTT. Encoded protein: CASSESVGISTDTQYF.

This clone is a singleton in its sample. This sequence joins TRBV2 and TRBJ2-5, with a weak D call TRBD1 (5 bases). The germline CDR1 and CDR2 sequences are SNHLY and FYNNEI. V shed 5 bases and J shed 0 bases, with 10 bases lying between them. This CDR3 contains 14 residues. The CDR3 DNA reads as TGTGCCAGCAGTTGGGCAGGGAACCAAGAGACCCAGTACTTC. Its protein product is CASSWAGNQETQYF.

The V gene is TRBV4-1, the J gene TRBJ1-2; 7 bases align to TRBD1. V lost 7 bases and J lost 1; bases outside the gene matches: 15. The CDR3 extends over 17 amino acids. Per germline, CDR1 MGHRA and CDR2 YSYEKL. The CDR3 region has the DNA TGCGCCAGCACTCCACAGGGGACCGGGACAGATAACTATGGCTACACCTTC. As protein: CASTPQGTGTDNYGYTF.

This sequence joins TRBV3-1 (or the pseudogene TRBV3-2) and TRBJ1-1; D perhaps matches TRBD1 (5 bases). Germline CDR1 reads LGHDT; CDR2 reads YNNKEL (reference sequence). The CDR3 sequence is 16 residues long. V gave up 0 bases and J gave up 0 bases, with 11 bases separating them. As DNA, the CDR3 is TGTGCCAGCAGCCAAGAAGGCAGGACAATGAACACTGAAGCTTTCTTT. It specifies CASSQEGRTMNTEAFF.

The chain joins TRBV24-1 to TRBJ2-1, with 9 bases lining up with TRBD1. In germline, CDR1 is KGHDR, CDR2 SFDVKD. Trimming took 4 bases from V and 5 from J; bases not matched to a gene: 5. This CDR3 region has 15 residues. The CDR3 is CATSEPGQGNNEQFF. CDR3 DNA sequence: TGTGCCACCAGTGAACCGGGACAGGGTAACAATGAGCAGTTCTTC.

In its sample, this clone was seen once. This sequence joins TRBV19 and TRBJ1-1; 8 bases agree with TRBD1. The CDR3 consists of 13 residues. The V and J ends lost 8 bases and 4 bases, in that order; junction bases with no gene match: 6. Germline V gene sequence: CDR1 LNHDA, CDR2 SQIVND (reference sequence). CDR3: CASRGQGATEAFF. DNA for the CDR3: TGTGCCAGTCGGGGCCAGGGGGCCACTGAAGCTTTCTTT.

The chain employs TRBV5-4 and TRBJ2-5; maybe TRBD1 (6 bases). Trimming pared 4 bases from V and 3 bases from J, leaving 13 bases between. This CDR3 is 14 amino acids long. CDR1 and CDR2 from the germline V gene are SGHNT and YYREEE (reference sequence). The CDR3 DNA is TGTGCCAGCAGCCTCAGGACAGCCGAAGAGACCCAGTACTTC. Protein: CASSLRTAEETQYF.

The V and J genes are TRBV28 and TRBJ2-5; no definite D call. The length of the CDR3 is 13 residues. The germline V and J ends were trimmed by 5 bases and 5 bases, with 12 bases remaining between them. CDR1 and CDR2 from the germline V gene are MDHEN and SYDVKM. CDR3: CASSAPSRETQYF. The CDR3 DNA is TGTGCCAGCAGTGCCCCAAGTCGGGAGACCCAGTACTTC.

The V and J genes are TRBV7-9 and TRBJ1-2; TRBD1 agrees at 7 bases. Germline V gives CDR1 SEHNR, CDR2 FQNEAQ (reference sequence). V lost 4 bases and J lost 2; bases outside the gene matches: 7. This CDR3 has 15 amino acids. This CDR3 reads CASSSQLTGNYGYTF. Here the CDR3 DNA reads TGTGCCAGCAGCTCCCAGTTGACAGGGAACTATGGCTACACCTTC.

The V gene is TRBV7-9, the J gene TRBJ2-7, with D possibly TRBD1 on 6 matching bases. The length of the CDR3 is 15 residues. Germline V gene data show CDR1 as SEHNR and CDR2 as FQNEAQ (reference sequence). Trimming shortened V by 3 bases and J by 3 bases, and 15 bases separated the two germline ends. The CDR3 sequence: CASSLSKGTIYEQYF. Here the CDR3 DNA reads TGTGCCAGCAGCTTGTCAAAGGGGACAATCTACGAGCAGTACTTC.

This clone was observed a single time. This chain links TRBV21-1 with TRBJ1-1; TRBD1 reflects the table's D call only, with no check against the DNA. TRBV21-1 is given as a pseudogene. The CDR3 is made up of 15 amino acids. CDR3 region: CASSKAWGRNTEAFF. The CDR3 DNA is TGTGCCAGCAGCAAAGCCTGGGGGCGCAACACTGAAGCTTTCTTT.

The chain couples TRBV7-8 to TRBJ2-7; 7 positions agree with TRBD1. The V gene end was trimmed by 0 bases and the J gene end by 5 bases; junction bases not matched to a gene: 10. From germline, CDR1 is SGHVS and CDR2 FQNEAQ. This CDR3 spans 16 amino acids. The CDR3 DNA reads TGTGCCAGCAGCTTAGCGCGGTTAGGGGGCAACAACGAGCAGTACTTC. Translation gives CASSLARLGGNNEQYF. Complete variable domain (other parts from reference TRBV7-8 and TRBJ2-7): GAGVSQSPRYKVAKRGQDVALRCDPISGHVSLFWYQQALGQGPEFLTYFQNEAQLDKSGLPSDRFFAERPEGSVSTLKIQRTQQEDSAVYLCASSLARLGGNNEQYFGPGTRLTVT.

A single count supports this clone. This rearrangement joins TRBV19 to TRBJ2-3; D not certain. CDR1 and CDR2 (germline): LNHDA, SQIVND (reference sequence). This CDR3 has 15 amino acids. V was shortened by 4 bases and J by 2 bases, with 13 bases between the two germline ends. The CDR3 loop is CASSTLEVDTDTQYF. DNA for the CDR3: TGTGCCAGTAGTACCCTCGAAGTGGACACAGATACGCAGTATTTT.

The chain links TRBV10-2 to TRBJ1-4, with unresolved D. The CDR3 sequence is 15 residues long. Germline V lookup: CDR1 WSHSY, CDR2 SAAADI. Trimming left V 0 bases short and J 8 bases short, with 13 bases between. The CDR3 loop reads CASSESGNRREKLFF. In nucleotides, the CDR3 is TGCGCCAGCAGTGAGTCCGGAAATCGTAGGGAAAAACTGTTTTTT.

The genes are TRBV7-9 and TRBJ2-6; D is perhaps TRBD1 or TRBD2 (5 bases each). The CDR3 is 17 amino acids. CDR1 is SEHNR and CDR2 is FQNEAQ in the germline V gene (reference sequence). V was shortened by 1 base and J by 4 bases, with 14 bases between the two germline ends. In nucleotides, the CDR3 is TGTGCCAGCAGCTTAGGGGGACGGGTTTCAGGGGCCAACGTCCTGACTTTC. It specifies CASSLGGRVSGANVLTF. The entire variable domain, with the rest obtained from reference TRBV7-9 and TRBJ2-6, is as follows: DTGVSQNPRHKITKRGQNVTFRCDPISEHNRLYWYRQTLGQGPEFLTYFQNEAQLEKSRLLSDRFSAERPKGSFSTLEIQRTEQGDSAMYLCASSLGGRVSGANVLTFGAGSRLTVL.

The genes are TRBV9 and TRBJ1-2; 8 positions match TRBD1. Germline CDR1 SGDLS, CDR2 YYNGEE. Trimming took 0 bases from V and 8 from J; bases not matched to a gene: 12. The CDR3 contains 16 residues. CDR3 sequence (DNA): TGTGCCAGCAGCGTAGACCCGACAGGACAGGGAGGGGGCTACACCTTC. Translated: CASSVDPTGQGGGYTF.

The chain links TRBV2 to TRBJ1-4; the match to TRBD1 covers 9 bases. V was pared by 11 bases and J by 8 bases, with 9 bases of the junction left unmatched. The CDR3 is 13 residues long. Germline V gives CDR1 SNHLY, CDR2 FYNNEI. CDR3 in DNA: TGTGCCGCGAAAACAGGGGGCAGGGAAAAACTGTTTTTT. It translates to CAAKTGGREKLFF.

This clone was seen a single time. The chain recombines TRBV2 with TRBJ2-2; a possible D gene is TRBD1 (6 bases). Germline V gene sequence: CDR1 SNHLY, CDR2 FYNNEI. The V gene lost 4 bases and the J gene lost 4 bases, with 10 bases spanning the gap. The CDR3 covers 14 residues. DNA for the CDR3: TGTGCCAGCAGTGCAGGGACACGCACCGGGGAGCTGTTTTTT. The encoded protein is CASSAGTRTGELFF.

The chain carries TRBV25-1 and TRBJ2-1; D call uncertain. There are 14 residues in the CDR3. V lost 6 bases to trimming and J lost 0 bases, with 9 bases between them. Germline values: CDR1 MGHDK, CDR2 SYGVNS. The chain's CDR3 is CASSLSGSYNEQFF. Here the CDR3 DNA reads TGTGCCAGCAGCCTTAGTGGCTCCTACAATGAGCAGTTCTTC.

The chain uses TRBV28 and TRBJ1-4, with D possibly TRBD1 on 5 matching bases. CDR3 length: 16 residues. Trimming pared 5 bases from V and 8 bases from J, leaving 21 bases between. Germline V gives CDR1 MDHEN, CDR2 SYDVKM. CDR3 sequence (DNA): TGTGCCAGCAGTAACAGCCTCCAGGGCTACGGGGAAAAACTGTTTTTT. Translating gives CASSNSLQGYGEKLFF.

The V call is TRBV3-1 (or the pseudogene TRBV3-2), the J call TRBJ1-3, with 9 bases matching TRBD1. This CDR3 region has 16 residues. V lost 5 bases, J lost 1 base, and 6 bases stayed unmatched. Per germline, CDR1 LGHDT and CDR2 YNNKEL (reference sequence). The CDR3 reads CASSKTGTGSGNTIYF. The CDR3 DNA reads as TGTGCCAGCAGCAAAACCGGGACAGGGTCTGGAAACACCATATATTTT.

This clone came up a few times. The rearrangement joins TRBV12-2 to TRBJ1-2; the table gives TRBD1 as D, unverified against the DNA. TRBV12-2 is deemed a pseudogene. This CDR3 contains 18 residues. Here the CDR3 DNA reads TGTGCAAGTCGCTCCCGAGGTGGTGACGGCTTCAGGGACTATGGCTACACCTTC. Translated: CASRSRGGDGFRDYGYTF.